This TCR beta chain was sequenced during a study of T-cell reconstitution after alpha-beta-depleted transplantation in children. Germline V gives CDR1 SGHDT, CDR2 YYEEEE. Trimming removed 3 bases from V and 3 bases from J, with 15 bases in between. The CDR3 is 15 amino acids. Unique molecular identifiers were built into the TCRbeta library. TCRdb called the PCR reads again in MiXCR, with one record for every CDR3 protein. The table records about 1,000,000 distinct CDR3 sequences, 25% to 35% of them present only once. This sequence originates from a boy in the first two years of life who had a stem cell transplant for SCID, so the T cells may come from the graft donor. Source: PBMCs, mostly from graft donor cells, taken 360 days after TCRalphabeta/CD19-depleted stem cell transplant. The chain is built from TRBV5-6 and TRBJ1-1, with D possibly matching TRBD1 (6 bases). CDR3 residues: CASSWVQGRDTEAFF. DNA of the CDR3: TGTGCCAGCAGCTGGGTGCAGGGGAGGGACACTGAAGCTTTCTTT.